The 20 T cell receptor beta chains below all came from one sample that was sequenced in a study of identical twins. MiXCR was run by TCRdb on the 5' RACE reads, yielding one entry per CDR3 protein. The profile shows approximately 220,000 distinct CDR3 sequences, 7.5% of them singletons. These same records also appear under a second study, on yellow fever vaccine responses in identical twins.

Source material: memory (CD45RO+) T cells sorted from blood. The receptor source for this set is a woman aged 18-29 years in good health.

This chain uses TRBV7-6 with TRBJ1-6, with D maybe TRBD1 (6 bases). Germline values: CDR1 SGHVS, CDR2 FNYEAQ. Trimming took off 4 bases at V and 10 bases at J, with 8 bases between the two ends. The CDR3 consists of 12 residues. Here the CDR3 reads CASSSDRSPLHF. In nucleotides, the CDR3 is TGTGCCAGCAGCTCCGACAGGTCACCCCTCCACTTT.

This clonotype was found a few times. The chain carries TRBV7-9 and TRBJ2-5, with D unresolved. The V end was cut by 5 bases, the J end by 5 bases, with 9 bases between. The CDR3 is 12 amino acids. Germline values: CDR1 SEHNR, CDR2 FQNEAQ (reference sequence). The CDR3 nucleotides are TGTGCCAGCAGCGAGGTCTCGGAGACCCAGTACTTC. Translating gives CASSEVSETQYF.

The chain recombines TRBV18 with TRBJ2-1; D unclear. The V end lost 3 bases, the J end lost 6 bases, and 24 bases lay between the germline ends. CDR1 KGHSH and CDR2 LQKENI come from the germline V gene. CDR3 length: 18 amino acids. Here the CDR3 DNA reads TGTGCCAGCTCACCGGGTGCAACCGCGTATGACGGAAGCAATGAGCAGTTCTTC. It is translated as CASSPGATAYDGSNEQFF.

This clonotype was recorded at least ten times. In nucleotides, the CDR3 is TGTGCCAGCAGCCGAGAACGGGGACTAGCGGAACTCTATGAGCAGTTCTTC. It translates to CASSRERGLAELYEQFF. The chain joins TRBV4-2 to TRBJ2-1; 11 nucleotides agree with TRBD2. CDR1 is LGHNA, CDR2 YNFKEQ, per germline. The CDR3 is 17 amino acids. V was clipped by 4 bases and J by 8 bases; unmatched bases: 13.

There are many counts of this clonotype. The chain uses TRBV4-2 and TRBJ2-7; TRBD2 agrees at 10 bases. There are 16 residues in the CDR3. V shed 2 bases, J shed 2 bases, and the junction held 6 bases outside the gene matches. CDR1 is LGHNA and CDR2 is YNFKEQ in the germline V gene. Here the CDR3 reads CASSQSLAGEPYEQYF. CDR3 DNA sequence: TGTGCCAGCAGCCAAAGTCTAGCGGGGGAGCCCTACGAGCAGTACTTC.

This clonotype showed up many times. The chain employs TRBV6-1 and TRBJ1-1; no reliable D call. This CDR3 has 14 amino acids. Germline V gene data show CDR1 as MNHNS and CDR2 as SASEGT. V dropped 6 bases and J dropped 4 bases, with 15 bases sitting between them. The CDR3: CASSKSGFVTEAFF. In nucleotides, the CDR3 is TGTGCCAGCAGCAAATCAGGCTTTGTCACTGAAGCTTTCTTT.

At least ten counts were recorded for this clonotype. The chain combines TRBV20-1 with TRBJ2-5, with 7 bases aligning to TRBD1. The length of the CDR3 is 14 residues. Germline lookup yields CDR1 DFQATT and CDR2 SNEGSKA (reference sequence). V was clipped by 6 bases and J by 5 bases; unmatched bases: 12. CDR3 DNA: TGCAGTGCCATCGGGACAGTCAGCAGGGAGACCCAGTACTTC. Encoded protein: CSAIGTVSRETQYF.

The chain carries TRBV3-1 and TRBJ1-5, with 7 bases fitting TRBD1. Trimming removed 5 bases from V and 2 bases from J; junction bases left unmatched: 3. There are 14 residues in the CDR3. From germline, CDR1 is LGHDT and CDR2 YNNKEL (reference sequence). The DNA of the CDR3 is TGTGCCAGCAGCTACGACAGGGGCAATCAGCCCCAGCATTTT. Translating gives CASSYDRGNQPQHF.

This chain uses TRBV4-3 with TRBJ2-1, with TRBD2 identical over 11 bases. The CDR3 is made up of 16 amino acids. V was pared by 0 bases and J by 9 bases, with 7 bases of the junction left unmatched. Germline CDR1 is LGHNA and CDR2 is YSLEER. The CDR3 loop reads CASSQDVAGGPGEQFF. The CDR3 region has the DNA TGCGCCAGCAGCCAAGATGTAGCGGGAGGGCCGGGTGAGCAGTTCTTC.

Many counts were recorded for this clonotype. The DNA of the CDR3 is TGCGCCAGCGGCCTGACAGGGGCCATGGGGACCCAGTACTTC. This translates into CASGLTGAMGTQYF. The chain links TRBV10-2 to TRBJ2-5; the match to TRBD1 covers 8 bases. The germline V gene encodes CDR1 WSHSY and CDR2 SAAADI. Losses at the gene ends were 8 bases for V and 7 bases for J; bases not matched to a gene: 12. This CDR3 comprises 14 residues.

In this sample, this clonotype turned up many times. This sequence joins TRBV20-1 and TRBJ2-5, with D possibly being TRBD2 (6 bases). Between the trimmed V and J ends, which lost 0 bases and 5 bases, there was a span of 7 bases. The CDR3 totals 12 residues. Per the germline V gene, CDR1 is DFQATT and CDR2 is SNEGSKA (reference sequence). This CDR3 reads CSARDGRETQYF. The CDR3 nucleotides are TGCAGTGCTAGAGATGGGAGGGAGACCCAGTACTTC.

A few counts support this clonotype. The CDR3 DNA sequence: TGTGCCAGCAGTGCGGACGGATCCTCCTACGAGCAGTACTTC. This translates into CASSADGSSYEQYF. The chain has TRBV6-1 and TRBJ2-7; D not resolved. Trimming cost V 4 bases and J 0 bases, with 10 bases left between them. The length of the CDR3 is 14 residues. Looked up from germline, CDR1 is MNHNS and CDR2 is SASEGT.

The rearrangement links TRBV20-1 to TRBJ2-7; possibly TRBD1 for D (5 bases). The CDR3 sequence is 13 residues long. The germline V and J ends were trimmed by 3 bases and 2 bases, with 11 bases remaining between them. Germline V gene data show CDR1 as DFQATT and CDR2 as SNEGSKA (reference sequence). CDR3 sequence reads: CSASLTGTYEQYF. The CDR3 nucleotides are TGCAGTGCTAGTCTAACAGGTACCTACGAGCAGTACTTC.

This clonotype was counted at least ten times. The chain combines TRBV2 with TRBJ2-1; 7 positions agree with TRBD1. This CDR3 is built from 13 residues. From germline, CDR1 is SNHLY and CDR2 FYNNEI. The ends lost 8 bases at V and 4 bases at J; junction bases unmatched: 5. This chain's CDR3 is CASGTEVYNEQFF. Here the CDR3 DNA reads TGTGCCAGCGGGACAGAGGTTTACAATGAGCAGTTCTTC.

This clonotype was counted many times. This CDR3 is CATSRDLRGGHYNEQFF. The CDR3 coding sequence is TGTGCCACCAGCAGAGATTTGCGAGGGGGCCACTACAATGAGCAGTTCTTC. V usage is TRBV15 and J usage is TRBJ2-1, with 7 bases matching TRBD1. The CDR3 has 17 residues. Germline CDR1 is LNHNV and CDR2 is YYDKDF (reference sequence). V lost 0 bases, J lost 3 bases, and 8 bases stayed unmatched.

This clonotype showed up just a few times. The gene calls are TRBV12-3 or TRBV12-4 and TRBJ2-7; D unresolved. Trimming shortened V by 5 bases and J by 8 bases, and 13 bases separated the two germline ends. There are 12 residues in the CDR3. This CDR3 reads CASSPSPHQQYF. In nucleotides, the CDR3 is TGTGCCAGCAGTCCGTCCCCTCATCAGCAGTACTTC.

CDR3 region: CASSLILGQESAGELFF. CDR3 DNA: TGTGCCAGCAGCTTAATTTTGGGACAGGAGTCCGCCGGGGAGCTGTTTTTT. This chain links TRBV7-9 with TRBJ2-2; 8 bases align to TRBD1. J lost 6 bases, V lost 2 bases, and 11 bases had no gene match. This CDR3 has 17 residues. Germline V gene sequence: CDR1 SEHNR, CDR2 FQNEAQ (reference sequence).

This chain joins TRBV5-1 and TRBJ2-2; TRBD2 matches 11 bases. The junction had 1 base not matched to a gene; V was cut back by 1 base and J by 5 bases. Germline V CDR1 and CDR2: SGHRS, YFSETQ. The CDR3 is 15 amino acids. CDR3 loop: CASSLTSGGTGELFF. CDR3 nucleotide sequence: TGCGCCAGCAGCTTGACTAGCGGGGGAACCGGGGAGCTGTTTTTT.

At least ten counts were recorded for this clonotype. This sequence joins TRBV29-1 and TRBJ2-1; TRBD1 matches at 8 bases. Germline loops: CDR1 SQVTM, CDR2 ANQGSEA. This CDR3 contains 14 residues. Unmatched junction bases numbered 8, after V lost 4 bases and J lost 6 bases. The CDR3 protein is CSVAAGGGGNEQFF. CDR3 sequence (DNA): TGCAGCGTTGCGGCAGGGGGCGGAGGCAATGAGCAGTTCTTC.

Concerning this clonotype: With a much larger clone just one base away, this may be a read error. The V and J genes are TRBV29-1 and TRBJ2-7; D ambiguous. Per the germline V gene, CDR1 is SQVTM and CDR2 is ANQGSEA. The CDR3 consists of 12 residues. Trimming pared 4 bases from V and 3 bases from J, leaving 10 bases between. CDR3 sequence reads: CSVGALGYEQYF. CDR3 DNA sequence: TGCAGCGTTGGTGCTTTGGGCTACGAGCAGTACTTC.